Listed below are T cell receptor beta chains from one sample, sequenced in a study of shared clonotypes between healthy human individuals. Assay: immunoSEQ multiplex PCR; the TCRdb copy retains only in-frame clones and omits some. The sample yields approximately 1,500,000 clones, about 98% seen once. The sample taken for sequencing was naive CD4+ T cells sorted from blood. The receptors here all came from a man under 40 in good health. Both conserved end residues are part of each CDR3. A D gene is named only where the DNA matches it firmly. Where a row states a size, it is once, few, many or the class of an expanded clone; other rows omit it.

CDR3 DNA: TGTGCCAGCAGTTTGGTAGGCTATGAAGCTTTCTTT
CDR3 protein: CASSLVGYEAFF
D gene: -
J gene: TRBJ1-1
clone size: -
V gene: TRBV28

CDR3 DNA: TGTGCCAGCTCACCCCCCGGGACAGATCGATTAATGACGCAGTATTTT
CDR3 protein: CASSPPGTDRLMTQYF
D gene: TRBD1
J gene: TRBJ2-3
clone size: -
V gene: TRBV18

CDR3 DNA: TGTGCCAGCAGTTTCTGGGGAAACACTGAAGCTTTCTTT
CDR3 protein: CASSFWGNTEAFF
D gene: -
J gene: TRBJ1-1
clone size: once
V gene: TRBV28

CDR3 DNA: TGTGCCACCATTCCTAACAGGGGCGACGAGCAGTACTTC
CDR3 protein: CATIPNRGDEQYF
D gene: TRBD1
J gene: TRBJ2-7
clone size: -
V gene: TRBV28

CDR3 DNA: TGCAGCCTCAGGGACGGAACCTATGGCTACACCTTC
CDR3 protein: CSLRDGTYGYTF
D gene: -
J gene: TRBJ1-2
clone size: -
V gene: TRBV29-1

CDR3 DNA: TGTGCCAGCAGTCCACCAGGACTAGTCTCCCCCTACGAGCAGTACTTC
CDR3 protein: CASSPPGLVSPYEQYF
D gene: TRBD2
J gene: TRBJ2-7
clone size: -
V gene: TRBV27

CDR3 DNA: TGTGCCAGCAGCTTGGACCCTAGGGGGGGCGGCACTGAAGCTTTCTTT
CDR3 protein: CASSLDPRGGGTEAFF
D gene: -
J gene: TRBJ1-1
clone size: -
V gene: TRBV5-4

CDR3 DNA: TGTGAAGGATTCTTCTCCTACGAGCAGTACTTC
CDR3 protein: CEGFFSYEQYF
D gene: -
J gene: TRBJ2-7
clone size: -
V gene: TRBV7-2

CDR3 DNA: TGTGCCAGCAGTACTAGCGGGAGGCCTACGCAGTATTTT
CDR3 protein: CASSTSGRPTQYF
D gene: TRBD2
J gene: TRBJ2-3
clone size: -
V gene: TRBV28

CDR3 DNA: TGTGCCAGCCGACAACTAGCGGGATTTGATGAGCAGTTCTTC
CDR3 protein: CASRQLAGFDEQFF
D gene: TRBD2
J gene: TRBJ2-1
clone size: -
V gene: TRBV7-8

CDR3 DNA: TGTGCCAGCAGGCAACGGAGCGGGGTATTGAATGAGCAGTTCTTC
CDR3 protein: CASRQRSGVLNEQFF
D gene: TRBD2
J gene: TRBJ2-1
clone size: -
V gene: TRBV2

CDR3 DNA: TGTGCCAGCAGTTTTCGCGCTAGCGGGAGACTGAGCACAGATACGCAGTATTTT
CDR3 protein: CASSFRASGRLSTDTQYF
D gene: TRBD2
J gene: TRBJ2-3
clone size: -
V gene: TRBV28